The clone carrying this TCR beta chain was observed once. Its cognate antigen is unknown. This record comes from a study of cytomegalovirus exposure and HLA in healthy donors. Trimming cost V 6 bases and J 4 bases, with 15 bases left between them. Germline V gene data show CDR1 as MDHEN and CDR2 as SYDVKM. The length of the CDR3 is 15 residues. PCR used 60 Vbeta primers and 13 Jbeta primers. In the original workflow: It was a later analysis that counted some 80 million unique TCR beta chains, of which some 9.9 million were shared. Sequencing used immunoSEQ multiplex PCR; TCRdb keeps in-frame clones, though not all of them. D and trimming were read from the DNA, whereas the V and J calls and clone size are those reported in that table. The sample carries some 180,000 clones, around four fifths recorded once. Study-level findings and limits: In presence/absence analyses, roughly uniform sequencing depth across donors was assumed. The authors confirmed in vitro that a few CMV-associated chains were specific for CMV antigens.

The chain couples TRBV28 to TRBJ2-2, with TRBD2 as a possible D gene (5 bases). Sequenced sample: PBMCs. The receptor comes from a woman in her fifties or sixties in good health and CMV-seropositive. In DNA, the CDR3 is TGTGCCAGCAGCCCCTTCAGCGGAATCACCGGGGAGCTGTTTTTT. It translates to CASSPFSGITGELFF.